Shown below are 31 T cell receptor beta chains from a single sample sequenced in a study of cytomegalovirus exposure and HLA in healthy donors. It was with 60 Vbeta and 13 Jbeta primers that the PCR ran. Method: immunoSEQ multiplex PCR; TCRdb's copy keeps in-frame clones and lacks some. The table has some 90,000 clones, around 80% seen once. Sequencing was performed on PBMCs. These receptors all come from a man aged 30 to 45 in good health and CMV-seronegative.

The chain uses TRBV14 and TRBJ1-3; D gene ambiguous. CDR3 length: 13 amino acids. The germline V and J ends were trimmed by 1 base and 1 base, with 2 bases remaining between them. Looked up from germline, CDR1 is SGHDN and CDR2 is FVKESK. The CDR3 is CASSQVSGNTIYF. DNA of the CDR3: TGTGCCAGCAGCCAAGTATCTGGAAACACCATATATTTT.

The chain couples TRBV7-2 to TRBJ2-7, with D possibly matching TRBD2 (6 bases). Germline CDR1 and CDR2: SGHTA and FQGNSA. V was trimmed by 1 base and J by 2 bases, leaving 18 bases between them. The length of the CDR3 is 17 residues. The CDR3 spells CASSLGTNWIRAYEQYF. The DNA for the CDR3 is TGTGCCAGCAGCTTAGGGACTAACTGGATTAGGGCCTACGAGCAGTACTTC.

The J gene is TRBJ2-5, the V gene TRBV19; maybe TRBD1 (6 bases). Germline CDR1 reads LNHDA; CDR2 reads SQIVND (reference sequence). V lost 4 bases to trimming and J lost 7 bases, with 22 bases between them. The CDR3 is 16 residues long. The CDR3 DNA sequence: TGTGCCAGTAGTACGGGACAAATGTCCCACAAGAGGACCCAGTACTTC. This codes for CASSTGQMSHKRTQYF.

As for this clone: The same CDR3 also results from other DNA sequences found in this sample. CDR3 DNA sequence: TGTGCCAGCAGTCCCGGGACTAGCGGGACCTACGAGCAGTACTTC. Encoded protein: CASSPGTSGTYEQYF. The chain employs TRBV5-4 and TRBJ2-7, with 13 bases that match TRBD2. Germline CDR1 and CDR2: SGHNT and YYREEE (reference sequence). The V segment lost 5 bases and the J segment 2 bases; nucleotides outside the gene matches: 4. This CDR3 region has 15 residues.

The rearrangement joins TRBV4-1 to TRBJ1-1; D call uncertain. V was shortened by 3 bases and J by 0 bases, with 11 bases between the two germline ends. Germline CDR1 is MGHRA and CDR2 is YSYEKL. The length of the CDR3 is 15 residues. The CDR3 here is CASSHATPVNTEAFF. CDR3 nucleotide sequence: TGCGCCAGCAGCCACGCCACCCCAGTGAACACTGAAGCTTTCTTT.

This clone was observed a few times. The V and J genes are TRBV2 and TRBJ1-1, with 7 nucleotides matching TRBD1. This CDR3 spans 14 amino acids. Germline V gene lookup returns CDR1 SNHLY and CDR2 FYNNEI. The ends lost 2 bases at V and 4 bases at J; junction bases unmatched: 4. The CDR3 nucleotides are TGTGCCAGCAGTGAAAGGGGGCGAAGCACTGAAGCTTTCTTT. Protein product: CASSERGRSTEAFF.

This clone occurred a few times. This CDR3 is also generated by other DNA sequences in the sample. The chain is built from TRBV9 and TRBJ1-2; 12 bases are shared with TRBD1. The length of the CDR3 is 16 residues. Germline V CDR1 and CDR2: SGDLS, YYNGEE. V trimming: 6 bases; J trimming: 3 bases; junction bases outside the gene matches: 9. CDR3 nucleotides: TGTGCCAGCAATCCCCACGGGACAGGGGGCTACTATGGCTACACCTTC. Protein: CASNPHGTGGYYGYTF. Complete variable domain (other parts from reference TRBV9 and TRBJ1-2): DSGVTQTPKHLITATGQRVTLRCSPRSGDLSVYWYQQSLDQGLQFLIQYYNGEERAKGNILERFSAQQFPDLHSELNLSSLELGDSALYFCASNPHGTGGYYGYTFGSGTRLTVV.

The chain recombines TRBV5-4 with TRBJ2-3; 10 positions agree with TRBD1. Germline values: CDR1 SGHNT, CDR2 YYREEE (reference sequence). The J segment lost 3 bases and the V segment lost 4 bases, leaving 5 bases of the junction unmatched. The CDR3 runs to 15 residues. The CDR3, as DNA: TGTGCCAGCAGCCCGGACAGGGGGAAGACAGATACGCAGTATTTT. Translating it yields CASSPDRGKTDTQYF.

This clone showed up just a few times. The rearrangement uses TRBV4-1 and TRBJ2-1; possible D gene TRBD1, 5 bases. The germline V gene encodes CDR1 MGHRA and CDR2 YSYEKL. V lost 8 bases, J lost 3 bases, and 17 bases lay in between. CDR3 length: 15 residues. The CDR3 reads CASSQSPTDYNEQFF. The CDR3 DNA is TGCGCCAGCTCTCAATCCCCGACAGACTACAATGAGCAGTTCTTC.

This clone was found a few times. The J gene is TRBJ1-2, the V gene TRBV30; D gene unclear. Germline-derived CDR1 and CDR2 are GTSNPN and SVGIG (reference sequence). CDR3 length: 11 amino acids. Trimming stripped 1 base from V and 8 bases from J, with 8 bases between. CDR3 loop: CAWSGGGGYTF. In DNA, the CDR3 is TGTGCCTGGAGTGGGGGAGGAGGCTACACCTTC. Filled out from reference TRBV30 and TRBJ1-2, the complete variable domain reads SQTIHQWPATLVQPVGSPLSLECTVEGTSNPNLYWYRQAAGRGLQLLFYSVGIGQISSEVPQNLSASRPQDRQFILSSKKLLLSDSGFYLCAWSGGGGYTFGSGTRLTVV.

This chain connects TRBV7-9 to TRBJ1-1; 7 bases line up with TRBD1. Trimming took 7 bases from V and 0 from J; bases not matched to a gene: 8. The CDR3 totals 15 residues. CDR1 SEHNR and CDR2 FQNEAQ come from the germline V gene (reference sequence). The CDR3 nucleotides are TGTGCCAGCAACTCTTTAGGGGGCTTGAACACTGAAGCTTTCTTT. Its protein product is CASNSLGGLNTEAFF.

The chain recombines TRBV5-1 with TRBJ2-2, with D unclear. The length of the CDR3 is 12 residues. Germline CDR1 and CDR2: SGHRS and YFSETQ. Trimming took 5 bases from V and 7 from J, leaving 9 bases between them. CDR3 DNA: TGCGCCAGCAGATTAAATAGCGGGGAGCTGTTTTTT. Translation: CASRLNSGELFF.

The CDR3: CASSSQVSYEQYF. As DNA, the CDR3 is TGTGCCAGCAGTTCTCAGGTCTCCTACGAGCAGTACTTC. The V and J genes are TRBV27 and TRBJ2-7; D remains unclear. Deletions cut 4 bases from V and 0 bases from J, with 7 bases between. Germline CDR1 reads MNHEY; CDR2 reads SMNVEV (reference sequence). The CDR3 sequence is 13 residues long.

The V gene is TRBV19, the J gene TRBJ2-1; D is perhaps TRBD2 (6 bases). Trimming removed 1 base at V and 6 bases at J, with 16 bases between. CDR3 length: 16 residues. The germline V gene encodes CDR1 LNHDA and CDR2 SQIVND (reference sequence). CDR3 DNA: TGTGCCAGTAGTATAGGAAACGGAGGGGTTCTCAATGAGCAGTTCTTC. Translating gives CASSIGNGGVLNEQFF.

V and J are TRBV5-1 and TRBJ1-4, with 9 nucleotides matching TRBD1. Trimming removed 6 bases from V and 7 bases from J; junction bases left unmatched: 7. Germline lookup yields CDR1 SGHRS and CDR2 YFSETQ. The CDR3 is 14 amino acids. CDR3 in amino acids: CASTGTGLGEKLFF. The DNA for the CDR3 is TGCGCCAGCACCGGGACAGGGCTGGGTGAAAAACTGTTTTTT.

The V and J genes are TRBV10-3 and TRBJ1-5, with 7 bases lining up with TRBD1. Trimming cost V 10 bases and J 1 base; bases outside gene matches: 4. CDR1 ENHRY and CDR2 SYGVKD come from the germline V gene. The CDR3 spans 13 residues. The DNA for the CDR3 is TGTGCCACCCAGGGGGAGAGCAATCAGCCCCAGCATTTT. Protein product: CATQGESNQPQHF.

The CDR3 region has the DNA TGTGCCAGCAGTTATACTTACGAGCAGTACTTC. The encoded protein is CASSYTYEQYF. The chain carries TRBV2 and TRBJ2-7, with D uncertain. The CDR3 is 11 amino acids. V shed 5 bases and J shed 4 bases, with 6 bases lying between them. In germline, CDR1 is SNHLY, CDR2 FYNNEI.

V and J are TRBV6-1 and TRBJ1-2, with D perhaps matching TRBD1 (6 bases). CDR3 size: 12 residues. Trimming left V 8 bases short and J 4 bases short, with 11 bases between. Germline CDR1 and CDR2: MNHNS and SASEGT. As DNA, the CDR3 is TGTGCCAGCCGACAGGCCACCTATGGCTACACCTTC. Translation: CASRQATYGYTF.

This rearrangement joins TRBV19 to TRBJ1-5; TRBD1 matches 8 bases. The CDR3 sequence is 19 residues long. Germline CDR1 and CDR2: LNHDA and SQIVND (reference sequence). Trimming removed 5 bases from V and 3 bases from J; junction bases left unmatched: 18. CDR3 sequence: CASSVYGTGGRRVNQPQHF. In nucleotides, the CDR3 is TGTGCCAGTAGTGTATATGGGACAGGAGGGAGGAGGGTCAATCAGCCCCAGCATTTT.

The chain recombines TRBV7-2 with TRBJ1-5; the match to TRBD1 covers 7 bases. Germline loops: CDR1 SGHTA, CDR2 FQGNSA. With V trimmed by 8 bases and J by 4 bases, 8 bases remained unmatched. There are 14 residues in the CDR3. As DNA, the CDR3 is TGTGCCAGCCAACAGGGGATTGGGAATCAGCCCCAGCATTTT. This gives the protein CASQQGIGNQPQHF.

The rearrangement links TRBV4-3 to TRBJ1-5, with D unresolved. CDR1 and CDR2 (germline): LGHNA, YSLEER. V lost 1 base to trimming and J lost 5 bases, with 12 bases between them. This CDR3 spans 15 amino acids. Here the CDR3 DNA reads TGCGCCAGCAGCCAAGGGCCGTGGCTCGATCAGCCCCAGCATTTT. As protein: CASSQGPWLDQPQHF.

J is TRBJ1-2 and V is TRBV30; 9 bases are a match to TRBD1. The V gene's germline CDR1 is GTSNPN and CDR2 SVGIG (reference sequence). The CDR3 covers 11 residues. Unmatched junction bases numbered 3, after V lost 6 bases and J lost 7 bases. CDR3 DNA sequence: TGTGCCTGCCGGACAGGGGCTGGCTACACCTTC. Protein sequence: CACRTGAGYTF. Based on the CDR3 plus reference TRBV30 and TRBJ1-2, the full variable domain is SQTIHQWPATLVQPVGSPLSLECTVEGTSNPNLYWYRQAAGRGLQLLFYSVGIGQISSEVPQNLSASRPQDRQFILSSKKLLLSDSGFYLCACRTGAGYTFGSGTRLTVV.

J is TRBJ1-4 and V is TRBV5-1; 8 bases agree with TRBD1. There are 16 residues in the CDR3. V was clipped by 2 bases and J by 8 bases; unmatched bases: 11. CDR1 and CDR2 (germline): SGHRS, YFSETQ. The CDR3, as DNA: TGCGCCAGCAGCTTACAACCCGGACAGGGAGGCGAAAAACTGTTTTTT. Its translation: CASSLQPGQGGEKLFF.

This chain links TRBV19 with TRBJ1-2, with a weak D call TRBD1 (5 bases). Per germline, CDR1 LNHDA and CDR2 SQIVND (reference sequence). V was cut by 7 bases and J by 8 bases, with 11 bases left in between. The CDR3 runs to 11 residues. For the CDR3, the DNA is TGTGCCAGTACCCTGGGGGGAGGCTACACCTTC. This codes for CASTLGGGYTF.

The V call is TRBV6-1, the J call TRBJ1-5; 8 bases match TRBD1. Germline CDR1 is MNHNS and CDR2 is SASEGT. Losses at the gene ends were 8 bases for V and 2 bases for J; bases not matched to a gene: 8. The CDR3 runs to 15 residues. The CDR3 DNA reads as TGTGCCAGCGGGACAGGACGATTCGGCAATCAGCCCCAGCATTTT. Protein sequence: CASGTGRFGNQPQHF.

This rearrangement joins TRBV6-6 to TRBJ2-7; the D gene is possibly TRBD2 (6 bases). The germline V and J ends were trimmed by 4 bases and 5 bases, with 15 bases remaining between them. Germline CDR1 is MNHNY and CDR2 is SVGAGI (reference sequence). CDR3 length: 14 amino acids. CDR3 coding DNA: TGTGCCAGCAGTTCCAGCCCCCGGAGGGACGAGCAGTACTTC. It specifies CASSSSPRRDEQYF.

This clone was recorded once. The chain uses TRBV7-9 and TRBJ2-7, with D possibly TRBD1 on 6 matching bases. Trimming pared 2 bases from V and 5 bases from J, leaving 13 bases between. This CDR3 is built from 14 residues. Germline V lookup: CDR1 SEHNR, CDR2 FQNEAQ (reference sequence). CDR3 protein: CASSLTGIRDEQYF. The CDR3 bases are TGTGCCAGCAGCTTAACAGGGATAAGGGACGAGCAGTACTTC.

V and J are TRBV6-6 and TRBJ1-5; 9 positions agree with TRBD1. The CDR3 length is 15 residues. The V gene's germline CDR1 is MNHNY and CDR2 SVGAGI (reference sequence). V was clipped by 6 bases and J by 9 bases; unmatched bases: 12. CDR3 in DNA: TGTGCCAGCAGCACAAGGGACAGGGCGGGGTGGCCCCAGCATTTT. Its translation is CASSTRDRAGWPQHF.

This clone has just a few counts. DNA for the CDR3: TGTGCCAGCAGTGAATCGGCCAGGCAGTACTATGGCTACACCTTC. This codes for CASSESARQYYGYTF. The chain couples TRBV2 to TRBJ1-2; D is unresolved. Trimming took 2 bases from V and 3 from J, leaving 13 bases between them. This CDR3 contains 15 residues. Per germline, CDR1 SNHLY and CDR2 FYNNEI.

The rearrangement joins TRBV5-1 to TRBJ2-6; no definite D call. This CDR3 comprises 15 residues. The V end was cut by 0 bases, the J end by 0 bases, with 4 bases between. Germline CDR1 SGHRS, CDR2 YFSETQ. CDR3: CASSLDSSGANVLTF. CDR3 nucleotides: TGCGCCAGCAGCTTGGATAGCTCTGGGGCCAACGTCCTGACTTTC.

This chain uses TRBV19 with TRBJ2-1; 7 bases align to TRBD1. The CDR3 is made up of 15 amino acids. Germline V gene data show CDR1 as LNHDA and CDR2 as SQIVND (reference sequence). V was pared by 5 bases and J by 4 bases, with 8 bases of the junction left unmatched. The CDR3 nucleotides are TGTGCCAGTAGTGCCACAGGGGTTTCTTACAATGAGCAGTTCTTC. It is translated as CASSATGVSYNEQFF. Drawing the rest from reference TRBV19 and TRBJ2-1, the complete variable domain is DGGITQSPKYLFRKEGQNVTLSCEQNLNHDAMYWYRQDPGQGLRLIYYSQIVNDFQKGDIAEGYSVSREKKESFPLTVTSAQKNPTAFYLCASSATGVSYNEQFFGPGTRLTVL.